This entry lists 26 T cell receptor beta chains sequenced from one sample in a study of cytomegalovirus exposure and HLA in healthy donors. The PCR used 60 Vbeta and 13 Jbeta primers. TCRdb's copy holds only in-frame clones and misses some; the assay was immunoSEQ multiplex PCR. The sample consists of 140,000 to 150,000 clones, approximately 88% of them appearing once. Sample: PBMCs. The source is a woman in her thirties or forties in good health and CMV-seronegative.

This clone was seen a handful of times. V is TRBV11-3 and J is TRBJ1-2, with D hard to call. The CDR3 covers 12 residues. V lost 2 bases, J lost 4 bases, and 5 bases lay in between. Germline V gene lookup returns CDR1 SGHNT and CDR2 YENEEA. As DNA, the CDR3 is TGTGCCAGCAGCTTATCCTCCTATGGCTACACCTTC. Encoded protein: CASSLSSYGYTF.

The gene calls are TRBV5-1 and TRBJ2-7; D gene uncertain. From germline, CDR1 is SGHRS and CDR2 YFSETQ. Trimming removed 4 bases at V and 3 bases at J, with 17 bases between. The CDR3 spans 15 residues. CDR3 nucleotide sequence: TGCGCCAGCAGCCTAGAATTCGTCGGCAGCTACGAGCAGTACTTC. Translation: CASSLEFVGSYEQYF.

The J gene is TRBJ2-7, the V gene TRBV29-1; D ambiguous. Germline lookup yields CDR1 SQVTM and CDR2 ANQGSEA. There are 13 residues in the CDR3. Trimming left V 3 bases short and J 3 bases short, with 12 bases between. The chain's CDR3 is CSVDGPTDYEQYF. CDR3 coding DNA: TGCAGCGTTGATGGCCCGACTGACTACGAGCAGTACTTC.

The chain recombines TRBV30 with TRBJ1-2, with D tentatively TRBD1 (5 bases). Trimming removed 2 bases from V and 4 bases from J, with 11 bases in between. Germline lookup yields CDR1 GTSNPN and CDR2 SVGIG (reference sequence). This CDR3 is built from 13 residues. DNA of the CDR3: TGTGCCTGGAGTCGGGTCGACAGCTATGGCTACACCTTC. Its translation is CAWSRVDSYGYTF.

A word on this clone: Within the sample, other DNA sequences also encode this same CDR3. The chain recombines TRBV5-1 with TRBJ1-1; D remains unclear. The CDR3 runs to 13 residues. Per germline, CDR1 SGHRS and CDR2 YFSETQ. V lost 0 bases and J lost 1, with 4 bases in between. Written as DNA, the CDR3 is TGCGCCAGCAGCTTGGATAGGAACACTGAAGCTTTCTTT. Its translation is CASSLDRNTEAFF.

The CDR3: CASSKQGAGETQYF. The CDR3 DNA follows: TGTGCCAGCAGCAAACAGGGGGCGGGGGAGACCCAGTACTTC. This chain connects TRBV11-2 to TRBJ2-5, with 9 bases that match TRBD1. The V segment lost 5 bases and the J segment 5 bases; nucleotides outside the gene matches: 6. CDR1 SGHAT and CDR2 FQNNGV come from the germline V gene. The CDR3 length is 14 residues.

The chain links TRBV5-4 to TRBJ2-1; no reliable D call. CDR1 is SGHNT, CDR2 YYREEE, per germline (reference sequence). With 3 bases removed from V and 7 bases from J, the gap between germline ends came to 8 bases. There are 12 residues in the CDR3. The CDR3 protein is CASSSQNNEQFF. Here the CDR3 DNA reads TGTGCCAGCAGCTCCCAAAATAATGAGCAGTTCTTC. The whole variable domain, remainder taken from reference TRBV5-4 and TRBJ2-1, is ETGVTQSPTHLIKTRGQQVTLRCSSQSGHNTVSWYQQALGQGPQFIFQYYREEENGRGNFPPRFSGLQFPNYSSELNVNALELDDSALYLCASSSQNNEQFFGPGTRLTVL.

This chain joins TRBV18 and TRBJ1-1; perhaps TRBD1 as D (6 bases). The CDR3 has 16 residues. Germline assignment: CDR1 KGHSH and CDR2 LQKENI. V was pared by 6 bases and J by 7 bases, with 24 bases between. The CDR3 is CASSPRGARATFEAFF. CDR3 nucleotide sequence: TGTGCCAGCTCCCCCCGGGGGGCGCGAGCCACGTTTGAAGCTTTCTTT.

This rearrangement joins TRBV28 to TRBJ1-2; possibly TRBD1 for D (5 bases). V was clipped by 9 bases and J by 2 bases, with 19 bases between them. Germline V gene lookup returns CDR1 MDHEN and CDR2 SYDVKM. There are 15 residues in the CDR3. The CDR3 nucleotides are TGTGCCAGTCACTTTTTCGCAGGGCACAACTATGGCTACACCTTC. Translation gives CASHFFAGHNYGYTF.

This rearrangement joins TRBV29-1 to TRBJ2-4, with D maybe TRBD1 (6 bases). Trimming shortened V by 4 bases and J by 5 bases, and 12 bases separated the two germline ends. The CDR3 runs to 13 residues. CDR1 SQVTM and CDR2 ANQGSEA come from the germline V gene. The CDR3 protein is CSVGNRVENIQYF. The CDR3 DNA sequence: TGCAGCGTTGGGAACAGGGTGGAAAACATTCAGTACTTC. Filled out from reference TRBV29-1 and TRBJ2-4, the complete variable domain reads SAVISQKPSRDICQRGTSLTIQCQVDSQVTMMFWYRQQPGQSLTLIATANQGSEATYESGFVIDKFPISRPNLTFSTLTVSNMSPEDSSIYLCSVGNRVENIQYFGAGTRLSVL.

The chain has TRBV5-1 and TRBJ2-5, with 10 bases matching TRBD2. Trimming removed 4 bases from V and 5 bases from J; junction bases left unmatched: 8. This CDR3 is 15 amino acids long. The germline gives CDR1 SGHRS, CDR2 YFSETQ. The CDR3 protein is CASSNPSGSTETQYF. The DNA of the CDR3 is TGCGCCAGCAGCAACCCTAGCGGGAGTACGGAGACCCAGTACTTC.

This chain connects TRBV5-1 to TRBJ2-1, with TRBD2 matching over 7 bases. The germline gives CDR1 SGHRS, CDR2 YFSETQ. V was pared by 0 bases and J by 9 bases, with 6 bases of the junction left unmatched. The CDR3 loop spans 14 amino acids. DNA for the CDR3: TGCGCCAGCAGCTTGGGCCGGGGGGAGAGTGAGCAGTTCTTC. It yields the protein CASSLGRGESEQFF.

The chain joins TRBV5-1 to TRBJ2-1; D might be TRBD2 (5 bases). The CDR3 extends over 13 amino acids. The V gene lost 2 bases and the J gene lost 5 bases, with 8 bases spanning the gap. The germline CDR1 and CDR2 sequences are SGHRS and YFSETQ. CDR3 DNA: TGCGCCAGCAGCTTAGAAGCGGACAATGAGCAGTTCTTC. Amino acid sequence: CASSLEADNEQFF.

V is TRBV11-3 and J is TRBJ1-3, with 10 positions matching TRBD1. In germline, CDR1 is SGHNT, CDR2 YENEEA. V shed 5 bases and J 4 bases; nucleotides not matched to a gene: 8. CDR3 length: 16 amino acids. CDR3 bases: TGTGCCAGCAGCCCCTGGGACAGGGGCTCCGGAAACACCATATATTTT. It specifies CASSPWDRGSGNTIYF.

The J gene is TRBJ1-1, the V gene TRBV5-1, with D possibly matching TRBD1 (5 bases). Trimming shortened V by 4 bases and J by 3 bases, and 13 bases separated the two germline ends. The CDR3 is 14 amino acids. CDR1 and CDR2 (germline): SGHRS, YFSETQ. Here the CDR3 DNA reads TGCGCCAGCAGCGGGGCAGGGATGGACACTGAAGCTTTCTTT. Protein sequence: CASSGAGMDTEAFF. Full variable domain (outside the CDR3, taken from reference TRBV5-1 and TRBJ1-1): KAGVTQTPRYLIKTRGQQVTLSCSPISGHRSVSWYQQTPGQGLQFLFEYFSETQRNKGNFPGRFSGRQFSNSRSEMNVSTLELGDSALYLCASSGAGMDTEAFFGQGTRLTVV.

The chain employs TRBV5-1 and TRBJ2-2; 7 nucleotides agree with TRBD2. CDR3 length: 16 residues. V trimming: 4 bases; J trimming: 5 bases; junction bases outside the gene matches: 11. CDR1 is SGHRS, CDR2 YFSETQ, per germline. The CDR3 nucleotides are TGCGCCAGCAGCGTCCCGACTGGGGGGGGGACCGGGGAGCTGTTTTTT. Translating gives CASSVPTGGGTGELFF.

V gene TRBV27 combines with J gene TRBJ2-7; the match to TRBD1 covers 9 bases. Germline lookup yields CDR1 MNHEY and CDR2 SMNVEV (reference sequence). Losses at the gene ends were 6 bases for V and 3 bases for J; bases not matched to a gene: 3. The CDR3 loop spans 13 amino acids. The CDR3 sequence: CASSRDRDYEQYF. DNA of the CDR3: TGTGCCAGCAGCCGGGACAGGGACTACGAGCAGTACTTC.

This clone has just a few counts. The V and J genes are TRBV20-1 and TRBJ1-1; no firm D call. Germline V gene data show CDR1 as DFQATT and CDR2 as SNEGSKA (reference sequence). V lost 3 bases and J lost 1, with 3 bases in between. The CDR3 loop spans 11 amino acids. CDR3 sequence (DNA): TGCAGTGCTAGGGCGAACACTGAAGCTTTCTTT. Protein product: CSARANTEAFF.

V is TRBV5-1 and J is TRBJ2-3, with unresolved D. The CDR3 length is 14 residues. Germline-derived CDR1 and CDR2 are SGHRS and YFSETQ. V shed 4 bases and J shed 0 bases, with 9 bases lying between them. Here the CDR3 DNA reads TGCGCCAGCAGCGCTAGACCGAGCACAGATACGCAGTATTTT. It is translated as CASSARPSTDTQYF.

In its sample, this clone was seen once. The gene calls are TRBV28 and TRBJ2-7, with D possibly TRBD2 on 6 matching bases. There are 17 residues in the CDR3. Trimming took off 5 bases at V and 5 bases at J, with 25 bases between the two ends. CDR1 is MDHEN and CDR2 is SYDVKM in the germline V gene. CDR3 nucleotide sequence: TGTGCCAGCAGTACTAAACTGGGACTCCGAGGATCCGACGAGCAGTACTTC. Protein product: CASSTKLGLRGSDEQYF.

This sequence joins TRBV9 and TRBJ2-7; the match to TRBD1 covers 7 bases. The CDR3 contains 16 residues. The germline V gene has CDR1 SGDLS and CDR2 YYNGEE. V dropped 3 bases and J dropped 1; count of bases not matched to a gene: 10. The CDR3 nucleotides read TGTGCCAGCAGCGGAATCAGGGGGAAACCTTCCTACGAGCAGTACTTC. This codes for CASSGIRGKPSYEQYF.

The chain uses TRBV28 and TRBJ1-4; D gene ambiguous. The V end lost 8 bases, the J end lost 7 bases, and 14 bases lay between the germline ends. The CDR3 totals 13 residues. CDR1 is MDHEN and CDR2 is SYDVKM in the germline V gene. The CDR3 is CASGIGGGEKLFF. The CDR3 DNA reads TGTGCCAGCGGGATAGGAGGTGGTGAAAAACTGTTTTTT.

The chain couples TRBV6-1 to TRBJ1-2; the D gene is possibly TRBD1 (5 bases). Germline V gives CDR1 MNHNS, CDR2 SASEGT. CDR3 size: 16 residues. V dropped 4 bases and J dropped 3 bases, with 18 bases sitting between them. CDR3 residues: CASSGGLGVEDYGYTF. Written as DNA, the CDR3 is TGTGCCAGCAGTGGCGGTTTAGGGGTGGAAGACTATGGCTACACCTTC.

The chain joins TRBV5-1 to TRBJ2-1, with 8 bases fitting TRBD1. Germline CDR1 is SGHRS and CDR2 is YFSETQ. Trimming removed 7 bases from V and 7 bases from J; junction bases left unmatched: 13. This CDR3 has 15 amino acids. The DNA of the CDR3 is TGCGCCAGCTCTTCAACCGGGACAGGATGGAATGAGCAGTTCTTC. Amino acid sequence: CASSSTGTGWNEQFF.

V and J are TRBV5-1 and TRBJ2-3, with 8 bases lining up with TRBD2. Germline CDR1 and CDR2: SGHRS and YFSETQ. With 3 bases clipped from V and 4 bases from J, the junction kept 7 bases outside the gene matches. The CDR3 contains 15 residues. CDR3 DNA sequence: TGCGCCAGCAGCTGGGGGACTAGTACAGCAGATACGCAGTATTTT. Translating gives CASSWGTSTADTQYF.

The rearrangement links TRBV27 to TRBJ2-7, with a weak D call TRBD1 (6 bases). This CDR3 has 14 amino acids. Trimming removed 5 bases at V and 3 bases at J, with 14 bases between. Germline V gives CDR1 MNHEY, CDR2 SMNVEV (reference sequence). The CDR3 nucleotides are TGTGCCAGCAGTCCGAAAAGGGACATCTACGAGCAGTACTTC. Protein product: CASSPKRDIYEQYF.